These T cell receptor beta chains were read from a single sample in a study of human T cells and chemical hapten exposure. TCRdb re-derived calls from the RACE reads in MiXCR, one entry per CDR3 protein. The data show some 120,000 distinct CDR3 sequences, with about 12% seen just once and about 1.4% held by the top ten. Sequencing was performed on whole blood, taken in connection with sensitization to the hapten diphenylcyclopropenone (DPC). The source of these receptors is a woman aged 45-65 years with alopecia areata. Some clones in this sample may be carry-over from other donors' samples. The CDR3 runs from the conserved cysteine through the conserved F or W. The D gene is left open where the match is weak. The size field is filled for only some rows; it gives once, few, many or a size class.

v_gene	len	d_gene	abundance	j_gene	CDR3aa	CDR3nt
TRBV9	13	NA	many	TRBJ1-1	CASSVGGLAEAFF	TGTGCCAGCAGCGTAGGGGGGTTGGCTGAAGCTTTCTTT
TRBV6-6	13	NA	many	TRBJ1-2	CASSYIQGYGYTF	TGTGCCAGCAGTTACATCCAGGGCTATGGCTACACCTTC
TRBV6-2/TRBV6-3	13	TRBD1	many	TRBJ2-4	CASRRTGMNIQYF	TGTGCCAGCAGACGGACAGGGATGAACATTCAGTACTTC
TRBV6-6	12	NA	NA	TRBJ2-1	CASSSQKNEQFF	TGTGCCAGCAGTTCACAGAAAAATGAGCAGTTCTTC
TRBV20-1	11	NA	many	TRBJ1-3	CSVRVGNTIYF	TGCAGTGTCAGGGTTGGAAACACCATATATTTT
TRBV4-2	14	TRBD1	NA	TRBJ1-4	CASSQGQAGEKLFF	TGTGCCAGCAGTCAGGGACAGGCCGGTGAAAAACTGTTTTTT
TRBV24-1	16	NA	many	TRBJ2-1	CATSDPGQGGNNEQFF	TGTGCCACCAGTGATCCTGGACAAGGGGGGAACAATGAGCAGTTCTTC
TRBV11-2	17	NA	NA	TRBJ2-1	CASSLGGASSSYNEQFF	TGTGCCAGCAGCTTAGGGGGAGCGTCGAGCTCCTACAATGAGCAGTTCTTC
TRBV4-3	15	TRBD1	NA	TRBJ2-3	CASSQGWTGTDTQYF	TGCGCCAGCAGCCAAGGATGGACAGGGACAGATACGCAGTATTTT
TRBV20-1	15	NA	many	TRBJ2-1	CSAKGGAWGYNEQFF	TGCAGTGCTAAGGGTGGGGCCTGGGGCTACAATGAGCAGTTCTTC
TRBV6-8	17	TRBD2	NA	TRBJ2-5	CASRTGLAGAPEGTQYF	TGTGCCAGCAGAACCGGACTAGCGGGAGCGCCTGAGGGGACCCAGTACTTC